The entry below gives a single T cell receptor beta chain sequence along with its context. Antigen unknown. This record comes from a study of identical twins. Whole-study findings and limits: Potential partial confounding of zero-insertion analyses by invariant MAIT and iNKT cells was noted. The more abundant beta clonotypes in cord blood had fewer insertions, and memory repertoires did not show this.

The CDR3 runs to 17 residues. Trimming at V came to 5 bases and at J to 8 bases, leaving 17 bases not matched to a gene. The germline CDR1 and CDR2 sequences are MNHEY and SMNVEV (reference sequence). A universal primer binding site was introduced by template switching. The final cDNA contained unique molecular identifiers. TCRdb itself ran the 5' RACE reads through MiXCR, one entry per CDR3 protein. The sample contains 450,000 or so distinct CDR3 sequences, 20% to 30% of which appear only once. These records were also assigned to another study, of T cells expressing NK-cell markers. That work contributes: Whether expanded NKG2C+ T cell clones were HCMV specific stayed uncertain.

The specimen sequenced was CD4+ T cells sorted from blood. The TCR comes from a woman younger than 30 in good health. The chain uses TRBV27 and TRBJ2-3, with TRBD1 identical over 9 bases. For the CDR3, the DNA is TGTGCCAGCAGTCCCTACTTGGGGACAGGGCGCGAGGGTACGCAGTATTTT. Its translation is CASSPYLGTGREGTQYF.